This T cell receptor (beta chain) was identified in a study of identical twins. TCRdb reprocessed the 5' RACE reads via MiXCR and lists one record per CDR3 protein. The data show some 230,000 distinct CDR3 sequences, approximately 5.9% seen once. This clonotype was counted between two and nine times. Antigen specificity is unknown. Germline CDR1 reads SQVTM; CDR2 reads ANQGSEA. The CDR3 consists of 11 residues. V lost 5 bases and J 7 bases, leaving 9 bases between the germline ends. Whole-study results and caveats: Twin-shared out-of-frame alpha sequences showed excess low generation probability. Twins' excess sharing was less marked for out-of-frame beta sequences.

These data were also filed under a second study, of T cells expressing NK-cell markers. That paper states: The CD3+CD56-NKG2C+ fraction was also led by these clonotypes in a few donors.

The receptor was isolated from a woman younger than 30 in good health. Sequencing was done on a sample of CD8+ T cells sorted from blood. The chain uses TRBV29-1 and TRBJ2-1; D gene uncertain. DNA for the CDR3: TGCAGCGTTACCGTAGGGAATGAGCAGTTCTTC. It is translated as CSVTVGNEQFF.